Sequencing of this TCR beta chain was carried out in a study of blood T cell repertoires in COVID-19. Whole-study context: Italy, Spain and the United States were the sources of the convalescent and acute COVID-19 samples.

The protocol was immunoSEQ multiplex PCR, while the TCRdb copy is restricted to in-frame clones and leaves out a portion. The sample gives some 210,000 clones, around 90% of which show up once; 0.75% to 1% is in the top ten. The germline CDR1 and CDR2 sequences are MDHEN and SYDVKM. The CDR3 loop spans 13 amino acids. The V end was cut by 8 bases, the J end by 9 bases, with 20 bases between. A Seattle source enrolled patients during active infection and followed them longitudinally. The genes are TRBV28 and TRBJ2-7; D might be TRBD1 (6 bases). This clonotype was sampled from a man aged 55 to 70 with COVID-19, enrolled during active disease. The specimen sequenced was peripheral blood. CDR3 nucleotide sequence: TGTGCCAGCGCTCCAGGACAGCTCCTCGGGCAGTACTTC. Translating gives CASAPGQLLGQYF.